A selection of T cell receptor beta chains follows, all from one sample in a study of blood T cell repertoires in COVID-19. This table comes from immunoSEQ multiplex PCR, and its TCRdb copy is limited to in-frame clones, with some not included. The sample lists about 130,000 clones; approximately 85% were seen once. Source material: peripheral blood. The receptors derive from a man older than 75 with active or convalescent COVID-19. CDR3s include the opening cysteine and the closing phenylalanine or tryptophan. Fields, in order: CDR3 protein, D gene, V gene, J gene, clone size. The D gene is left open where the match is weak. Expanded clones are given a class, and other clones once, few, many or no size at all.

CASRDSLGPQHF	.	TRBV12-3/TRBV12-4	TRBJ1-5	.
CASTYHPSGGEGDEQFF	TRBD2	TRBV11-3	TRBJ2-1	.
CASSQDPPTGGYNEQFF	TRBD1	TRBV4-3	TRBJ2-1	.
CATSDNPGQGNTEAFF	TRBD1	TRBV24-1	TRBJ1-1	.
CASSPGFGTEAFF	.	TRBV7-3	TRBJ1-1	.
CASSTQGARGYTF	TRBD1	TRBV19	TRBJ1-2	.
CASSVGEAKNIQYF	.	TRBV5-1	TRBJ2-4	.
CASSLTGGRGTEAFF	TRBD1	TRBV11-2	TRBJ1-1	.
CASSFSRATQYF	.	TRBV5-6	TRBJ2-5	.
CASSRTSGGAFHHEQFF	TRBD2	TRBV3-1/TRBV3-2	TRBJ2-1	.
CASSYGTGTSGGVSYNEQFF	TRBD2	TRBV6-6	TRBJ2-1	.
CAWRGGTEAFF	.	TRBV30	TRBJ1-1	.
CASSEAAGRGRRSYNEQFF	.	TRBV2	TRBJ2-1	once
CACRSTGGSNQPQHF	TRBD1	TRBV30	TRBJ1-5	.
CASSYSTPVQGRTFF	.	TRBV6-5	TRBJ1-1	once
CASNSGTSGTRYQETQYF	TRBD2	TRBV7-2	TRBJ2-5	few
CASSQEREISEQYF	TRBD2	TRBV4-2	TRBJ2-7	.
CASSLGSGWDEQYF	.	TRBV7-2	TRBJ2-7	.
CASSLSTGRETQYF	.	TRBV5-5	TRBJ2-5	.
CASSRQGITEAFF	TRBD1	TRBV11-3	TRBJ1-1	once
CASSRRVENSPLHF	.	TRBV9	TRBJ1-6	.
CASSELGGRLYNEQFF	TRBD2	TRBV6-1	TRBJ2-1	once
CATSREPGGTLNEQFF	TRBD2	TRBV15	TRBJ2-1	.
CASSSTSGGQYF	TRBD2	TRBV12-3/TRBV12-4	TRBJ2-3	once
CASNLQGLNEQFF	.	TRBV28	TRBJ2-1	once